The 21 T cell receptor beta chains below come from one sample, sequenced in a study of human T cells and chemical hapten exposure. MiXCR, run by TCRdb on the RACE reads, gives a single entry per CDR3 protein. Of more than 80,000 distinct CDR3 sequences listed, around 9.3% are singletons. Time point noted: patch test 2, 6 weeks after DPC sensitization. The sample's treatment: therapeutic diphenylcyclopropenone sensitization with weekly scalp DPC. The sequences come from whole blood, collected in connection with sensitization to the hapten diphenylcyclopropenone (DPC). Receptors were obtained from a woman in her forties or fifties with alopecia areata. Some clones in this sample may be carry-over from other donors' samples.

This clonotype came up many times. DNA for the CDR3: TGTGCCAGCAGTGAGGGGTACAGTGCTGGAAACACCATATATTTT. Residues: CASSEGYSAGNTIYF. The rearrangement links TRBV25-1 to TRBJ1-3; D unclear. Between the trimmed V and J ends, which lost 3 bases and 2 bases, there was a span of 11 bases. Germline V gives CDR1 MGHDK, CDR2 SYGVNS. This CDR3 contains 15 residues.

This clonotype has only a few counts. V is TRBV21-1 and J is TRBJ1-1. TRBV21-1 is noted as a pseudogene. The CDR3 consists of 13 residues. In DNA, the CDR3 is TGTGCCAGCAGCAAAGAGGGTGGCTTTGAAGCTTTCTTT. Its protein is CASSKEGGFEAFF.

This clonotype was seen only a few times. The genes are TRBV19 and TRBJ2-3, with no clear D. The V end was cut by 5 bases, the J end by 0 bases, with 9 bases between. Germline V gene sequence: CDR1 LNHDA, CDR2 SQIVND (reference sequence). This CDR3 contains 14 residues. The CDR3 here is CASSASTSTDTQYF. The CDR3 region has the DNA TGTGCCAGTAGTGCGTCTACTAGCACAGATACGCAGTATTTT.

There are many counts of this clonotype. The rearrangement joins TRBV20-1 to TRBJ2-7; TRBD2 matches 15 bases. This CDR3 region has 15 residues. The V segment lost 2 bases and the J segment 7 bases; nucleotides outside the gene matches: 6. Germline CDR1 is DFQATT and CDR2 is SNEGSKA (reference sequence). The CDR3 here is CSARPGTSGRFEQYF. The CDR3 DNA reads TGCAGTGCTAGACCCGGGACTAGCGGGAGGTTTGAGCAGTACTTC.

This clonotype was seen at least ten times. This chain uses TRBV10-3 with TRBJ1-1; 9 bases map to TRBD1. The V gene's germline CDR1 is ENHRY and CDR2 SYGVKD. CDR3 size: 14 residues. The trim removed 4 bases at V and 1 base at J, leaving 1 base unmatched. DNA for the CDR3: TGTGCCATCAGTGGGGACAGGGCGAACACTGAAGCTTTCTTT. Translating it yields CAISGDRANTEAFF.

At least ten counts were recorded for this clonotype. This chain joins TRBV6-1 and TRBJ1-4; 7 bases map to TRBD1. The CDR3 is 17 residues long. After removal of 8 bases from V and 6 bases from J, the junction contained 18 bases not matched to a gene. Germline CDR1 reads MNHNS; CDR2 reads SASEGT. The CDR3: CASPNGQEHRTDEKLFF. CDR3 nucleotides: TGTGCCAGCCCCAACGGACAGGAGCATAGGACGGATGAAAAACTGTTTTTT.

This clonotype was counted many times. This chain links TRBV2 with TRBJ2-2; D is uncertain. Deletions cut 4 bases from V and 1 base from J, with 4 bases between. Germline assignment: CDR1 SNHLY and CDR2 FYNNEI. This CDR3 spans 13 amino acids. The CDR3 DNA reads TGTGCCAGCAGTGTGTGGAACACCGGGGAGCTGTTTTTT. Translation: CASSVWNTGELFF. Based on the CDR3 plus reference TRBV2 and TRBJ2-2, the full variable domain is EPEVTQTPSHQVTQMGQEVILRCVPISNHLYFYWYRQILGQKVEFLVSFYNNEISEKSEIFDDQFSVERPDGSNFTLKIRSTKLEDSAMYFCASSVWNTGELFFGEGSRLTVL.

This clonotype was detected ten times or more. The chain links TRBV24-1 to TRBJ2-4; 10 bases match TRBD1. The CDR3 extends over 15 amino acids. Losses at the gene ends were 4 bases for V and 9 bases for J; bases not matched to a gene: 8. Germline V gives CDR1 KGHDR, CDR2 SFDVKD. The CDR3 region is CATSDPLDRGGIQYF. For the CDR3, the DNA is TGTGCCACCAGTGACCCCCTGGACAGGGGGGGCATTCAGTACTTC.

J is TRBJ2-3 and V is TRBV5-5; the match to TRBD1 covers 8 bases. J gave up 3 bases and V 9 bases, and 6 bases lay outside the gene matches. The germline gives CDR1 SGHKS, CDR2 YYEKEE (reference sequence). There are 13 residues in the CDR3. The CDR3 sequence is CATRDRPTDTQYF. In nucleotides, the CDR3 is TGTGCCACTCGGGACAGGCCGACAGATACGCAGTATTTT.

This sequence joins TRBV5-1 and TRBJ2-3, with 8 nucleotides matching TRBD2. The germline CDR1 and CDR2 sequences are SGHRS and YFSETQ. The V segment lost 0 bases and the J segment 4 bases; nucleotides outside the gene matches: 1. The length of the CDR3 is 14 residues. The DNA of the CDR3 is TGCGCCAGCAGCTTGGAGCGGGAGTCAGATACGCAGTATTTT. Protein sequence: CASSLERESDTQYF. The full variable domain, in which reference TRBV5-1 and TRBJ2-3 provide the parts outside the CDR3, is KAGVTQTPRYLIKTRGQQVTLSCSPISGHRSVSWYQQTPGQGLQFLFEYFSETQRNKGNFPGRFSGRQFSNSRSEMNVSTLELGDSALYLCASSLERESDTQYFGPGTRLTVL.

This clonotype turned up a few times. The V and J genes are TRBV12-3 or TRBV12-4 and TRBJ2-7; D gene unclear. Trimming pared 6 bases from V and 1 base from J, leaving 16 bases between. The CDR3 runs 15 residues. For the CDR3, the DNA is TGTGCCAGCAGCCCCTCTCCGGGCGAGTCCTACGAGCAGTACTTC. This encodes CASSPSPGESYEQYF.

This clonotype was observed many times. A read error is possible here, since a much larger clone lies one base away. V and J are TRBV5-5 and TRBJ2-1; no clear D gene. The CDR3 is 11 amino acids. Germline V lookup: CDR1 SGHKS, CDR2 YYEKEE (reference sequence). Between the trimmed V and J ends, which lost 1 base and 7 bases, there was a span of 3 bases. CDR3 loop: CASSLQNEQFF. CDR3 sequence (DNA): TGTGCCAGCAGCTTGCAGAATGAGCAGTTCTTC.

CDR3 nucleotide sequence: TGTGCCAGCAGACTTCGCGGGGGCTACAATGAGCAGTTCTTC. Its protein product is CASRLRGGYNEQFF. The chain is built from TRBV6-6 and TRBJ2-1; 7 bases are shared with TRBD2. Germline V gives CDR1 MNHNY, CDR2 SVGAGI (reference sequence). V lost 6 bases to trimming and J lost 3 bases; unmatched junction nucleotides: 5. The CDR3 extends over 14 amino acids.

Worth noting for this clonotype: This may stem from a read error, because a much larger clone lies one nucleotide away. This chain joins TRBV20-1 and TRBJ2-7; 8 bases match TRBD2. The CDR3 is 15 residues long. V was pared by 0 bases and J by 6 bases, with 10 bases of the junction left unmatched. Germline V CDR1 and CDR2: DFQATT, SNEGSKA (reference sequence). CDR3 in amino acids: CSAREGLVGASEQYF. The DNA of the CDR3 is TGCAGTGCTAGAGAGGGACTAGTGGGAGCTTCCGAGCAGTACTTC.

This clonotype showed up many times. This chain connects TRBV27 to TRBJ2-6; D is unresolved. V was trimmed by 8 bases and J by 1 base, leaving 9 bases between them. Germline V CDR1 and CDR2: MNHEY, SMNVEV (reference sequence). The CDR3 is 14 residues long. The CDR3 DNA sequence: TGTGCCAGCCTCGAAAGGTCTGGGGCCAACGTCCTGACTTTC. Protein sequence: CASLERSGANVLTF.

The chain has TRBV18 and TRBJ2-7; 8 bases are shared with TRBD1. Germline trimming cut 4 bases from V and 5 bases from J; bases unmatched to any gene: 10. The CDR3 runs 15 residues. Germline lookup yields CDR1 KGHSH and CDR2 LQKENI. The CDR3 spells CASSQDRTGSHEQYF. The CDR3, as DNA: TGTGCCAGCTCACAGGACCGGACAGGGTCCCACGAGCAGTACTTC.

Many counts were recorded for this clonotype. The chain has TRBV10-3 and TRBJ2-7, with TRBD2 as a possible D gene (5 bases). This CDR3 is built from 16 residues. Per the germline V gene, CDR1 is ENHRY and CDR2 is SYGVKD. V lost 2 bases and J 5 bases, leaving 19 bases between the germline ends. The CDR3 nucleotides are TGTGCCATCAGTGAGCGATCGACGGTAGCGAGCGACGAGCAGTACTTC. This gives the protein CAISERSTVASDEQYF.

This clonotype was picked up many times. The V call is TRBV4-3, the J call TRBJ1-1; perhaps TRBD1 as D (6 bases). The CDR3 has 15 amino acids. Trimming left V 1 base short and J 5 bases short, with 14 bases between. Germline-derived CDR1 and CDR2 are LGHNA and YSLEER. In DNA form, the CDR3 reads TGCGCCAGCAGCCAAGGTTTCGGGGGCGGGACTGAAGCTTTCTTT. Translation: CASSQGFGGGTEAFF.

This clonotype was counted a few times. The V and J genes are TRBV19 and TRBJ2-3; D is tentatively TRBD1 or TRBD2 (5 bases each). Germline V CDR1 and CDR2: LNHDA, SQIVND (reference sequence). The CDR3 extends over 15 amino acids. Trimming took off 3 bases at V and 5 bases at J, with 15 bases between the two ends. The CDR3 bases are TGTGCCAGTAGTATTGCTGGATCGGGGCGAGATACGCAGTATTTT. Protein sequence: CASSIAGSGRDTQYF.

This clonotype was counted ten times or more. The chain employs TRBV19 and TRBJ2-2; D is unclear. This CDR3 contains 16 residues. Germline values: CDR1 LNHDA, CDR2 SQIVND (reference sequence). V was clipped by 4 bases and J by 5 bases, with 17 bases between them. The chain's CDR3 is CASSSSSSPVTGELFF. The CDR3 DNA is TGTGCCAGTAGTAGTAGTTCATCGCCGGTTACCGGGGAGCTGTTTTTT. Together with reference TRBV19 and TRBJ2-2, the CDR3 gives the full variable domain: DGGITQSPKYLFRKEGQNVTLSCEQNLNHDAMYWYRQDPGQGLRLIYYSQIVNDFQKGDIAEGYSVSREKKESFPLTVTSAQKNPTAFYLCASSSSSSPVTGELFFGEGSRLTVL.

This clonotype was recorded many times. V is TRBV14 and J is TRBJ2-1, with 9 nucleotides matching TRBD2. This CDR3 has 19 residues. The junction had 20 bases not matched to a gene; V was cut back by 8 bases and J by 3 bases. The germline V gene encodes CDR1 SGHDN and CDR2 FVKESK. The CDR3 sequence is CASRNRTEKRTSVYNEQFF. In DNA, the CDR3 is TGTGCCAGCCGGAATCGAACGGAAAAAAGGACTAGCGTCTACAATGAGCAGTTCTTC.